What follows are 30 T cell receptor beta chains derived from one specimen sequenced in a study of PD-1 and CTLA-4 blockade in melanoma. TCRdb keeps only in-frame clones here, not all; method: immunoSEQ multiplex PCR. This sample has tens of thousands of clones; 88% occur once, and the top ten carry roughly 6.8%. The sample consisted of CD8+ T cells from peripheral blood, taken from a patient given anti-PD-1 treatment. The receptor set was obtained from a human donor with melanoma.

The J gene is TRBJ1-5, the V gene TRBV19; the D gene is possibly TRBD1 (5 bases). This CDR3 is built from 15 residues. The germline gives CDR1 LNHDA, CDR2 SQIVND (reference sequence). The V end was cut by 7 bases, the J end by 5 bases, with 18 bases between. In DNA form, the CDR3 reads TGTGCCAGTACCCCAACTGGCAGGGAAGATCAGCCCCAGCATTTT. It codes for CASTPTGREDQPQHF.

J is TRBJ2-1 and V is TRBV11-2; D call uncertain. Deletions cut 4 bases from V and 6 bases from J, with 7 bases between. This CDR3 has 12 amino acids. The germline V gene encodes CDR1 SGHAT and CDR2 FQNNGV. Here the CDR3 reads CASSWVGNEQFF. Here the CDR3 DNA reads TGTGCCAGCAGCTGGGTGGGCAATGAGCAGTTCTTC. The full variable domain, in which reference TRBV11-2 and TRBJ2-1 provide the parts outside the CDR3, is EAGVAQSPRYKIIEKRQSVAFWCNPISGHATLYWYQQILGQGPKLLIQFQNNGVVDDSQLPKDRFSAERLKGVDSTLKIQPAKLEDSAVYLCASSWVGNEQFFGPGTRLTVL.

On this clone itself: Because the CDR3's place on the DNA is in doubt, the DNA is left out and the CDR3 is given as listed by TCRdb. The chain links TRBV29-1 to TRBJ2-5. CDR1 and CDR2 (germline): SQVTM, ANQGSEA. The CDR3 totals 16 residues, both ends included. This CDR3 reads CSVEFGSGALQETQYF.

This chain uses TRBV25-1 with TRBJ1-2; TRBD1 agrees at 8 bases. V lost 6 bases and J lost 6; bases outside the gene matches: 3. The CDR3 has 12 residues. The germline gives CDR1 MGHDK, CDR2 SYGVNS. The CDR3 loop reads CASSQGANGYTF. CDR3 in DNA: TGTGCCAGCAGCCAGGGGGCCAATGGCTACACCTTC.

The chain links TRBV9 to TRBJ1-5; no definite D call. The CDR3 consists of 13 residues. CDR1 is SGDLS and CDR2 is YYNGEE in the germline V gene. V was trimmed by 0 bases and J by 1 base, leaving 2 bases between them. CDR3 bases: TGTGCCAGCAGCGTAGCCAGCAATCAGCCCCAGCATTTT. Translation gives CASSVASNQPQHF.

The chain recombines TRBV4-1 with TRBJ1-1; D is uncertain. The CDR3 is made up of 13 amino acids. Germline V CDR1 and CDR2: MGHRA, YSYEKL. Deletions cut 6 bases from V and 13 bases from J, with 21 bases between. The CDR3 coding sequence is TGCGCCAGCAGTCTTTATGGTTTAGGAGGTGGTTTCTTT. Amino acid sequence: CASSLYGLGGGFF.

This CDR3 reads CASSFRDNSPLHF. CDR3 coding DNA: TGTGCCAGCAGTTTCAGGGATAATTCACCCCTCCACTTT. The V and J genes are TRBV28 and TRBJ1-6; D might be TRBD1 (5 bases). The germline V and J ends were trimmed by 3 bases and 5 bases, with 5 bases remaining between them. This CDR3 comprises 13 residues. Germline V gives CDR1 MDHEN, CDR2 SYDVKM.

CDR3 coding DNA: TGTGCCAGCAGCCAAGAAAGGTCACAGGGGGGTGAGCAGTTCTTC. This sequence encodes CASSQERSQGGEQFF. The chain combines TRBV4-2 with TRBJ2-1, with TRBD1 identical over 8 bases. The germline V gene has CDR1 LGHNA and CDR2 YNFKEQ. This CDR3 contains 15 residues. The ends lost 0 bases at V and 9 bases at J; junction bases unmatched: 7.

The genes are TRBV28 and TRBJ2-3; D is uncertain. Germline V CDR1 and CDR2: MDHEN, SYDVKM. The V end lost 5 bases, the J end lost 1 base, and 19 bases lay between the germline ends. CDR3 length equals 17 residues. In nucleotides, the CDR3 is TGTGCCAGCAGTCTGGAAGCAAAGGTTCCGCGCACAGATACGCAGTATTTT. Protein sequence: CASSLEAKVPRTDTQYF.

This chain joins TRBV3-1 (or the pseudogene TRBV3-2) and TRBJ1-2, with 8 bases fitting TRBD1. J was trimmed by 0 bases and V by 4 bases; bases with no gene match: 4. This CDR3 region has 15 residues. Germline loops: CDR1 LGHDT, CDR2 YNNKEL (reference sequence). CDR3 loop: CASSPGQGTNYGYTF. Here the CDR3 DNA reads TGTGCCAGCAGCCCCGGACAGGGAACTAACTATGGCTACACCTTC.

The rearrangement joins TRBV6-1 to TRBJ2-5; D is uncertain. This CDR3 region has 14 residues. V was cut by 2 bases and J by 1 base, with 8 bases left in between. Germline V gene data show CDR1 as MNHNS and CDR2 as SASEGT. The CDR3 reads CASSEFGPQETQYF. The CDR3, as DNA: TGTGCCAGCAGTGAATTCGGTCCCCAAGAGACCCAGTACTTC.

The chain couples TRBV7-9 to TRBJ1-4; the match to TRBD1 covers 8 bases. Germline V gene sequence: CDR1 SEHNR, CDR2 FQNEAQ (reference sequence). The CDR3 consists of 15 residues. The trim removed 5 bases at V and 8 bases at J, leaving 10 bases unmatched. The CDR3 sequence: CASSEGSGGQEKLFF. The DNA of the CDR3 is TGTGCCAGCAGCGAGGGTTCAGGGGGCCAAGAAAAACTGTTTTTT.

This sequence joins TRBV30 and TRBJ1-3; D call uncertain. The CDR3 runs 12 residues. The V gene's germline CDR1 is GTSNPN and CDR2 SVGIG (reference sequence). V lost 5 bases to trimming and J lost 5 bases, with 10 bases between them. CDR3 protein: CAWGPARNTIYF. The CDR3 coding sequence is TGTGCCTGGGGCCCCGCGAGAAACACCATATATTTT.

The CDR3 is CASSFGGDDGYTF. For the CDR3, the DNA is TGTGCCAGCAGCTTTGGGGGGGACGATGGCTACACCTTC. The chain has TRBV7-8 and TRBJ1-2; D may be TRBD1 (5 bases). Germline V gene data show CDR1 as SGHVS and CDR2 as FQNEAQ. With 3 bases removed from V and 6 bases from J, the gap between germline ends came to 11 bases. The CDR3 spans 13 residues.

The chain carries TRBV27 and TRBJ2-1, with TRBD2 matching 9 bases. The CDR3 length is 16 residues. V lost 0 bases, J lost 10 bases, and 10 bases stayed unmatched. Germline V gives CDR1 MNHEY, CDR2 SMNVEV (reference sequence). CDR3 nucleotides: TGTGCCAGCAGTTTATCTCCAGGCGGGGGGGCCCGAGAGCAGTTCTTC. Residues: CASSLSPGGGAREQFF.

The V gene is TRBV6-6, the J gene TRBJ1-2; D is uncertain. V was trimmed by 4 bases and J by 6 bases, leaving 12 bases between them. The germline V gene encodes CDR1 MNHNY and CDR2 SVGAGI (reference sequence). CDR3 length: 13 amino acids. CDR3 coding DNA: TGTGCCAGCAGTTTATCGTTCCCCCATGGCTACACCTTC. Protein: CASSLSFPHGYTF.

The V and J genes are TRBV12-3 or TRBV12-4 and TRBJ2-7; D is unresolved. The V and J ends lost 3 bases and 2 bases respectively, with 8 bases between them. The CDR3 is made up of 13 amino acids. The CDR3 sequence: CASSLDGPYEQYF. The CDR3 DNA follows: TGTGCCAGCAGTTTGGACGGTCCCTACGAGCAGTACTTC.

This rearrangement joins TRBV7-9 to TRBJ2-1; D unresolved. Looked up from germline, CDR1 is SEHNR and CDR2 is FQNEAQ (reference sequence). The CDR3 is 12 amino acids. V lost 2 bases and J lost 8, with 7 bases in between. The CDR3 protein is CASSLFADEQFF. CDR3 nucleotides: TGTGCCAGCAGCTTATTCGCCGATGAGCAGTTCTTC.

The rearrangement joins TRBV27 to TRBJ2-7; TRBD1 might be the D (5 bases). CDR1 and CDR2 (germline): MNHEY, SMNVEV (reference sequence). V was shortened by 3 bases and J by 5 bases, with 5 bases between the two germline ends. CDR3 size: 11 residues. The CDR3 region has the DNA TGTGCCAGCAGTTTGGGGCACGAGCAGTACTTC. It codes for CASSLGHEQYF.

The V and J genes are TRBV20-1 and TRBJ1-1; no reliable D call. The CDR3 has 11 residues. V dropped 3 bases and J dropped 0 bases, with 2 bases sitting between them. Germline loops: CDR1 DFQATT, CDR2 SNEGSKA (reference sequence). The DNA for the CDR3 is TGCAGTGCTAGGCTGAACACTGAAGCTTTCTTT. It translates to CSARLNTEAFF.

This chain connects TRBV27 to TRBJ1-4; the D is unclear. In germline, CDR1 is MNHEY, CDR2 SMNVEV (reference sequence). This CDR3 spans 15 amino acids. Trimming took off 1 base at V and 2 bases at J, with 8 bases between the two ends. CDR3 in DNA: TGTGCCAGCAGTTTATTGTCACAGACTAATGAAAAACTGTTTTTT. As protein: CASSLLSQTNEKLFF. The complete variable domain, with remaining parts taken from reference TRBV27 and TRBJ1-4, reads EAQVTQNPRYLITVTGKKLTVTCSQNMNHEYMSWYRQDPGLGLRQIYYSMNVEVTDKGDVPEGYKVSRKEKRNFPLILESPSPNQTSLYFCASSLLSQTNEKLFFGSGTQLSVL.

The genes are TRBV7-8 and TRBJ1-3; a possible D gene is TRBD1 (5 bases). Germline CDR1 and CDR2: SGHVS and FQNEAQ. The CDR3 consists of 21 residues. The V gene lost 3 bases and the J gene lost 0 bases, with 27 bases spanning the gap. Here the CDR3 DNA reads TGTGCCAGCAGCTTCTTTCCTAGGGGTCCGGGACGAAGGAACTCTGGAAACACCATATATTTT. Its translation: CASSFFPRGPGRRNSGNTIYF. The variable domain in full, with the rest retrieved from reference TRBV7-8 and TRBJ1-3, is GAGVSQSPRYKVAKRGQDVALRCDPISGHVSLFWYQQALGQGPEFLTYFQNEAQLDKSGLPSDRFFAERPEGSVSTLKIQRTQQEDSAVYLCASSFFPRGPGRRNSGNTIYFGEGSWLTVV.

This clone was seen just once. The chain combines TRBV6-5 with TRBJ2-1, with D perhaps matching TRBD1 or TRBD2 (6 bases each). CDR1 and CDR2 (germline): MNHEY, SVGAGI. The V and J ends lost 8 bases and 7 bases respectively, with 15 bases between them. The CDR3 consists of 13 residues. DNA of the CDR3: TGTGCCAGCCGGGACACGGGGGCGAATGAGCAGTTCTTC. Encoded protein: CASRDTGANEQFF.

The V call is TRBV7-9, the J call TRBJ2-1; 7 bases align to TRBD2. The junction had 9 bases not matched to a gene; V was cut back by 8 bases and J by 5 bases. CDR3 size: 14 residues. The germline V gene encodes CDR1 SEHNR and CDR2 FQNEAQ (reference sequence). This chain's CDR3 is CASDIPGLNNEQFF. In DNA, the CDR3 is TGTGCCAGCGATATCCCGGGACTAAACAATGAGCAGTTCTTC. Filled out from reference TRBV7-9 and TRBJ2-1, the complete variable domain reads DTGVSQNPRHKITKRGQNVTFRCDPISEHNRLYWYRQTLGQGPEFLTYFQNEAQLEKSRLLSDRFSAERPKGSFSTLEIQRTEQGDSAMYLCASDIPGLNNEQFFGPGTRLTVL.

The gene calls are TRBV4-3 and TRBJ1-1, with D unresolved. Trimming removed 0 bases from V and 8 bases from J, with 10 bases in between. Germline values: CDR1 LGHNA, CDR2 YSLEER. The CDR3 covers 13 residues. The CDR3 protein is CASSQDLSREAFF. CDR3 nucleotides: TGCGCCAGCAGCCAAGATCTGTCACGCGAAGCTTTCTTT.

The chain employs TRBV29-1 and TRBJ2-5, with D perhaps TRBD1 (7 bases). Germline CDR1 SQVTM, CDR2 ANQGSEA. The germline V and J ends were trimmed by 3 bases and 4 bases, with 12 bases remaining between them. The CDR3 covers 13 residues. CDR3 loop: CSVEEGARETQYF. DNA of the CDR3: TGCAGCGTTGAGGAGGGGGCAAGAGAGACCCAGTACTTC.

This clone was picked up one time. The V gene is TRBV2, the J gene TRBJ1-1; no clear D gene. The CDR3 has 14 residues. Germline V CDR1 and CDR2: SNHLY, FYNNEI. Between the trimmed V and J ends, which lost 4 bases and 4 bases, there was a span of 13 bases. The CDR3 coding sequence is TGTGCCAGCAGTGTTGGGGTCCGGGGCACTGAAGCTTTCTTT. Protein sequence: CASSVGVRGTEAFF.

The genes are TRBV5-1 and TRBJ2-1, with TRBD1 identical over 10 bases. The CDR3 is made up of 15 amino acids. Germline assignment: CDR1 SGHRS and CDR2 YFSETQ. The J segment lost 2 bases and the V segment lost 3 bases, leaving 2 bases of the junction unmatched. CDR3 DNA sequence: TGCGCCAGCAGCTCCGGGACAGGGGCCTACAATGAGCAGTTCTTC. Residues: CASSSGTGAYNEQFF.

The chain has TRBV27 and TRBJ2-4; either TRBD1 or TRBD2 may fit D (5 bases each). Germline V gene sequence: CDR1 MNHEY, CDR2 SMNVEV (reference sequence). This CDR3 region has 13 residues. V was clipped by 11 bases and J by 4 bases, with 15 bases between them. CDR3 region: CAGTQGTKNIQYF. In DNA, the CDR3 is TGTGCCGGGACGCAGGGAACTAAAAACATTCAGTACTTC.

With respect to this clone: At one of its ends the junction is not consistent with the germline gene, which may arise from a read error. This chain joins TRBV12-3 or TRBV12-4 and TRBJ1-2; 8 bases map to TRBD1. CDR3 length equals 12 residues. Here the CDR3 reads CASSLTPLQGVF. The CDR3 DNA follows: TGTGCCAGCAGTTTAACCCCCCTACAGGGGGTGTTC.